The source of this TCR beta chain is a study of monozygotic twins with inflammatory bowel disease. TCRdb reanalyzed the 5' RACE reads and collapses them to one entry per CDR3 protein, without DNA. The ten top clones account for 2% to 3%, within a sample of around 150,000 distinct CDR3 sequences. The germline V gene has CDR1 SNHLY and CDR2 FYNNEI. The CDR3 spans 17 residues. Material: blood. The chain employs TRBV2 and TRBJ2-2; the TCRdb call, TRBD1, lacks DNA for checking. This sequence originates from a human donor with ulcerative colitis or Crohn's disease, or a healthy co-twin of an affected twin (not recorded which). The CDR3 here is CASSLTGLPMNTGELFF.